The present T cell receptor beta chain was sequenced within a study of identifying expanded T cells in peripheral blood. Study-wide findings and caveats: Over approximately two and four weeks, about 17 and 20 clones changed, versus around 1.2 between replicates.

TCRdb keeps only in-frame clones here, not all; method: immunoSEQ multiplex PCR. There are 90,000 to 100,000 clones in the sample; around nine tenths occur only once, and about 4% lies in the top ten. Collection occurred without any documented infections or immune events in donors. As regards this clone: Its antigen is not known.

V dropped 6 bases and J dropped 3; count of bases not matched to a gene: 1. Germline CDR1 SGHTA, CDR2 FQGNSA. The CDR3 sequence is 14 residues long. The TCR originated in a person aged 18 to 75 in good health. Sequencing used blood. The genes are TRBV7-2 and TRBJ2-7, with 14 bases that match TRBD2. The CDR3 DNA reads as TGTGCCAGCAGGGGGACTAGCGGGAGCTACGAGCAGTACTTC. Translation gives CASRGTSGSYEQYF. The whole variable domain, remainder taken from reference TRBV7-2 and TRBJ2-7, is GAGVSQSPSNKVTEKGKDVELRCDPISGHTALYWYRQSLGQGLEFLIYFQGNSAPDKSGLPSDRFSAERTGGSVSTLTIQRTQQEDSAVYLCASRGTSGSYEQYFGPGTRLTVT.